Described below is a single T cell receptor beta chain sequence and its context. These data come from a study of T-cell reconstitution after alpha-beta-depleted transplantation in children. CDR3 size: 17 residues. Germline CDR1 is DFQATT and CDR2 is SNEGSKA (reference sequence). It was with unique molecular identifiers that the TCRbeta library was prepared. Via MiXCR, TCRdb re-called the PCR reads, giving one row per CDR3 protein. The sample lists about 420,000 distinct CDR3 sequences, around 9.9% occurring once. The chain employs TRBV20-1 and TRBJ1-6; 8 bases line up with TRBD1. Sequencing was performed on PBMCs from the stem cell graft donor, taken from the stem cell graft. This TCR was recovered from a human donor who donated a stem cell graft to a child with acute myeloid leukemia. The CDR3 coding sequence is TGCTGCGCTCGACGACAGGGGAGTACCCTCGATAATTCACCCCTCCACTTT. As protein: CCARRQGSTLDNSPLHF.